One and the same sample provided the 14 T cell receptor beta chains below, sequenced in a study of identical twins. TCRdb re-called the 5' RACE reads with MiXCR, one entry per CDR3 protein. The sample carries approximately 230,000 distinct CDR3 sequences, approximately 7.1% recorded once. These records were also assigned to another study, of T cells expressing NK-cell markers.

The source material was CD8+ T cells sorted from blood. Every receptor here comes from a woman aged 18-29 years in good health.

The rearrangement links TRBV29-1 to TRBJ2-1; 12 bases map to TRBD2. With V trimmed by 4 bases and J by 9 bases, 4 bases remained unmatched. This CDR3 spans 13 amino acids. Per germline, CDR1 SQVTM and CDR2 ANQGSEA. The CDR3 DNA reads TGCAGCGTTGGGACTAGCGGGGTAGGTGAGCAGTTCTTC. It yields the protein CSVGTSGVGEQFF.

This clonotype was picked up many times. CDR3 region: CASSQKPGTYEQYF. As DNA, the CDR3 is TGTGCCAGCAGCCAGAAGCCTGGGACTTACGAGCAGTACTTC. The V call is TRBV3-1, the J call TRBJ2-7, with D maybe TRBD2 (6 bases). The germline V gene has CDR1 LGHDT and CDR2 YNNKEL (reference sequence). V lost 3 bases, J lost 4 bases, and 13 bases lay in between. The CDR3 has 14 amino acids.

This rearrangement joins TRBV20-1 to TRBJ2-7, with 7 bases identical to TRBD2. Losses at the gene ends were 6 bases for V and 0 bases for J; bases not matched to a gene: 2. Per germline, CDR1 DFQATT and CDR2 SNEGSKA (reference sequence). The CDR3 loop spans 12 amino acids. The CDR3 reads CSARGVSYEQYF. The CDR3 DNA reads TGCAGTGCACGGGGGGTCTCCTACGAGCAGTACTTC.

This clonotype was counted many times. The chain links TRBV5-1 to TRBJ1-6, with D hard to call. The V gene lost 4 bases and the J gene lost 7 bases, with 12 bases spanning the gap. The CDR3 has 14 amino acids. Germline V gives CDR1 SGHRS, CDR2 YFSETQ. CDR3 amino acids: CASSTHTENSPLHF. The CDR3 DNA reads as TGCGCCAGCAGCACACATACAGAAAATTCACCCCTCCACTTT. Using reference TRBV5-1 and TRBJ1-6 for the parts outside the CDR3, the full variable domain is KAGVTQTPRYLIKTRGQQVTLSCSPISGHRSVSWYQQTPGQGLQFLFEYFSETQRNKGNFPGRFSGRQFSNSRSEMNVSTLELGDSALYLCASSTHTENSPLHFGNGTRLTVT.

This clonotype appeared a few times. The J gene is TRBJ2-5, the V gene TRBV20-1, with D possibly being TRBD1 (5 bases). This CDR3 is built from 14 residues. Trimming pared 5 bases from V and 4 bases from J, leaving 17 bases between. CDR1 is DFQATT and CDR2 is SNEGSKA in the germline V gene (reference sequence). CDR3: CSALKPTARETQYF. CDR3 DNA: TGCAGTGCTCTAAAACCGACAGCTCGAGAGACCCAGTACTTC.

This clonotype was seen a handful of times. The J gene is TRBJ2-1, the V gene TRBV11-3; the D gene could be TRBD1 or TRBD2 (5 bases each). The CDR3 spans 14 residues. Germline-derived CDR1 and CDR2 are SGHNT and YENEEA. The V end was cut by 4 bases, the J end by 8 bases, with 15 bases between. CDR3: CASSSRDRWHEQFF. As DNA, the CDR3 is TGTGCCAGCAGCTCCCGGGACCGCTGGCATGAGCAGTTCTTC.

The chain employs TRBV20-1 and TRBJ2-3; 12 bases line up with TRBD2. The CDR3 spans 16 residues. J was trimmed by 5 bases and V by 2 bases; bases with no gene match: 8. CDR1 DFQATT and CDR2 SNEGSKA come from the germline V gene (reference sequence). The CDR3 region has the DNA TGCAGTGCTAGATTAGCTAGCGGGGGGGCGGGAGATACGCAGTATTTT. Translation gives CSARLASGGAGDTQYF.

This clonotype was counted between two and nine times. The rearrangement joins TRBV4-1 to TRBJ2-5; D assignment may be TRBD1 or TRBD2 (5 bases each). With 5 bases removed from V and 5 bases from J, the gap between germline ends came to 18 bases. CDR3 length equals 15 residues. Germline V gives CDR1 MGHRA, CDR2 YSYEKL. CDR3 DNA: TGCGCCAGCAGCAACAGGCCCGGGGAAGGCGAGACCCAGTACTTC. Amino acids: CASSNRPGEGETQYF.

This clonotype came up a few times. For the CDR3, the DNA is TGTGCCAGTAGGAGCGGCGCCGGGGAGCTGTTTTTT. As protein: CASRSGAGELFF. This chain joins TRBV12-3 or TRBV12-4 and TRBJ2-2, with D maybe TRBD2 (5 bases). Deletions cut 9 bases from V and 6 bases from J, with 11 bases between. The CDR3 contains 12 residues.

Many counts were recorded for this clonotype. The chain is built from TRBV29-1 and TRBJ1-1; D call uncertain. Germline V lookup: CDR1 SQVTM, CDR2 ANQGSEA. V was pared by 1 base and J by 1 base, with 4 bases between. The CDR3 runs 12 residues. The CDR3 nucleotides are TGCAGCGTTGAAGGGCGGAACACTGAAGCTTTCTTT. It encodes CSVEGRNTEAFF.

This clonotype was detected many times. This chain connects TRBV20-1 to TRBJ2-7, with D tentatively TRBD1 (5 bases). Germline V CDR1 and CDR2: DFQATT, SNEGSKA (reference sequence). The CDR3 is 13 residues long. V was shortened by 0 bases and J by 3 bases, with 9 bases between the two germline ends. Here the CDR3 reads CSAREDTNYEQYF. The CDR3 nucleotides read TGCAGTGCTAGAGAGGACACAAACTACGAGCAGTACTTC.

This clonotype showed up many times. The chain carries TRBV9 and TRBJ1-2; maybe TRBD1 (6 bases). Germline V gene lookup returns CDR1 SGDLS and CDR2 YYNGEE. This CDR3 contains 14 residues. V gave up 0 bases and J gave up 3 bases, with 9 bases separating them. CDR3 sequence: CASSVGGGDYGYTF. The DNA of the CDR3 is TGTGCCAGCAGCGTAGGAGGGGGAGACTATGGCTACACCTTC.

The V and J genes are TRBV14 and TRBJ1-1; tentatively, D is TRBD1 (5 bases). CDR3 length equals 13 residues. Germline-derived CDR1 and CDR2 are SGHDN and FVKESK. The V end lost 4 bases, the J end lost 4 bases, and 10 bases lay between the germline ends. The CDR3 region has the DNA TGTGCCAGCAGCCCGGAGGGGATCACTGAAGCTTTCTTT. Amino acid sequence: CASSPEGITEAFF.

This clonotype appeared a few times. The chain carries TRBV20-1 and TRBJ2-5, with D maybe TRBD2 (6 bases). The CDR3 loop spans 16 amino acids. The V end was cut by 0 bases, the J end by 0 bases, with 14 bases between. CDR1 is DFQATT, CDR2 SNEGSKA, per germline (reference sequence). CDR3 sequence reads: CSARDRSSEYQETQYF. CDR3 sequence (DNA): TGCAGTGCTAGAGATCGGTCTAGCGAGTACCAAGAGACCCAGTACTTC.